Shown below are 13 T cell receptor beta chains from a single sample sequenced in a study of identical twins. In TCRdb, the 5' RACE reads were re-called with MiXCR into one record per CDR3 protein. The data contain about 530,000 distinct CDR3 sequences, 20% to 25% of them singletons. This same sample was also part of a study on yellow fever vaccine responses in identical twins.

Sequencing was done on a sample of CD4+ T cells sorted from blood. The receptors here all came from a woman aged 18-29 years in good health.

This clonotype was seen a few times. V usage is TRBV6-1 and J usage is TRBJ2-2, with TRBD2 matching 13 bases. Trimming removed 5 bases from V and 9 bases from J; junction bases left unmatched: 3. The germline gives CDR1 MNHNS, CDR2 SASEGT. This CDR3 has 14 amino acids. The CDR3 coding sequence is TGTGCCAGCAGTCGGACTAGCGGGAGTAGGGAGCTGTTTTTT. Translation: CASSRTSGSRELFF.

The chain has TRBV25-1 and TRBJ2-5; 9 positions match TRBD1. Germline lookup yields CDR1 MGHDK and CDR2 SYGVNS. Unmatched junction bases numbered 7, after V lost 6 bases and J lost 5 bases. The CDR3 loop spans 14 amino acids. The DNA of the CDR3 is TGTGCCAGCAGCGAGGACAGGGGCTCGGAGACCCAGTACTTC. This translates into CASSEDRGSETQYF. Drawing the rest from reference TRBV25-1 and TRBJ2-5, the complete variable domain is EADIYQTPRYLVIGTGKKITLECSQTMGHDKMYWYQQDPGMELHLIHYSYGVNSTEKGDLSSESTVSRIRTEHFPLTLESARPSHTSQYLCASSEDRGSETQYFGPGTRLLVL.

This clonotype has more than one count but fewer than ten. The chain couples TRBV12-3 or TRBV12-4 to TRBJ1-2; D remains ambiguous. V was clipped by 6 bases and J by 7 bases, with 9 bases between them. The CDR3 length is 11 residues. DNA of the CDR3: TGTGCCAGCAGACGGACGGGTGGCTACACCTTC. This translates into CASRRTGGYTF.

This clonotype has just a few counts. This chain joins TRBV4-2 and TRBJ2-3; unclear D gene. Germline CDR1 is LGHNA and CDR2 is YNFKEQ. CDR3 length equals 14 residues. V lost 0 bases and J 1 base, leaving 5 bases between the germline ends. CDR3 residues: CASSQDSGTDTQYF. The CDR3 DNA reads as TGTGCCAGCAGCCAAGATTCTGGCACAGATACGCAGTATTTT.

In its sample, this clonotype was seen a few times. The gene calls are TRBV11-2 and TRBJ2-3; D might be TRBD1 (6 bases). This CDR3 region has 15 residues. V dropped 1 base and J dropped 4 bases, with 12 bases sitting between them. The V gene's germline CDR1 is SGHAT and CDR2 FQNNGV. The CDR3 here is CASSLGQVSPDTQYF. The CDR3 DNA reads TGTGCCAGCAGCTTAGGACAGGTATCTCCAGATACGCAGTATTTT.

The CDR3 nucleotides read TGTGCCAGCAGCGACATAGTTTCTCACCCCGGGGAGCTGTTTTTT. Translating it yields CASSDIVSHPGELFF. This chain links TRBV11-2 with TRBJ2-2; D call uncertain. Germline CDR1 is SGHAT and CDR2 is FQNNGV. The CDR3 has 15 amino acids. V was shortened by 5 bases and J by 6 bases, with 16 bases between the two germline ends.

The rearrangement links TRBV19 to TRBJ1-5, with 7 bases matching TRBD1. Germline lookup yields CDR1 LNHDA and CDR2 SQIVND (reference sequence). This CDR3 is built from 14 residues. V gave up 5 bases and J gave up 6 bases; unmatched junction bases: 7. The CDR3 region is CASSRQGPGQPQHF. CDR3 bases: TGTGCCAGTAGTCGACAGGGACCCGGTCAGCCCCAGCATTTT.

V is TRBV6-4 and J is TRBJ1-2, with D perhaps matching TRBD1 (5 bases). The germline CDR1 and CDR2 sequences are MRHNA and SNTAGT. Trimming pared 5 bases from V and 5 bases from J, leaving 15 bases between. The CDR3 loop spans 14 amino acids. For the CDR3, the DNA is TGTGCCAGCAGTACTGGGACTCTCGTATATGGCTACACCTTC. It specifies CASSTGTLVYGYTF.

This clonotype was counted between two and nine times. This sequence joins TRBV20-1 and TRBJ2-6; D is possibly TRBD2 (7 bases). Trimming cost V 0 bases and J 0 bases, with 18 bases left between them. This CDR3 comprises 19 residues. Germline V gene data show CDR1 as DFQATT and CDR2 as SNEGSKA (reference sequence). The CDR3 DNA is TGCAGTGCTAGAGAAGAGGGGGGGCCCTGGAACTCTGGGGCCAACGTCCTGACTTTC. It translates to CSAREEGGPWNSGANVLTF.

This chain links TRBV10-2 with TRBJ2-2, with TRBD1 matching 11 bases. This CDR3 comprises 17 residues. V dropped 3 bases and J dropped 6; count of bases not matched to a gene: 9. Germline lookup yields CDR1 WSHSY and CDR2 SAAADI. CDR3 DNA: TGCGCCAGCAGTGACGGACAGGGGGCGCGGCGAGCCGGGGAGCTGTTTTTT. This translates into CASSDGQGARRAGELFF.

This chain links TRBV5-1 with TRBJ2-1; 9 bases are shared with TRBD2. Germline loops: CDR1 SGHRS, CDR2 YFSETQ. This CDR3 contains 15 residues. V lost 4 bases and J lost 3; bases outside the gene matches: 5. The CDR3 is CASSRTSGYYNEQFF. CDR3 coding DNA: TGCGCCAGCAGCCGAACTAGCGGGTACTACAATGAGCAGTTCTTC.

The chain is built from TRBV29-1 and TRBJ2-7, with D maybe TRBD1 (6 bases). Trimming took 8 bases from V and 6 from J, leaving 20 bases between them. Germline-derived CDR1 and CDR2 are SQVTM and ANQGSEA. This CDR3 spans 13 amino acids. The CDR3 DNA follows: TGCAGCTCCCGGGACACGCAGAGGGGCGAGCAGTACTTC. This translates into CSSRDTQRGEQYF.

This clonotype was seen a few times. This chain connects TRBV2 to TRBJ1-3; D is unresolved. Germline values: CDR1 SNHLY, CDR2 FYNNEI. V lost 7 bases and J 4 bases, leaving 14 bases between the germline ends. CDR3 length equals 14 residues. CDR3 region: CASKTDRVGNTIYF. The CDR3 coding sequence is TGTGCCAGCAAAACGGACCGAGTAGGAAACACCATATATTTT.